The 22 T cell receptor beta chains presented below share a single source sample, sequenced in a study of T cell responses to AZD1222 COVID-19 vaccine (dated by TCRdb to the early 2020s). The library was generated by the immunoSEQ multiplex PCR assay. The clones in this table, taken by TCRdb from immuneACCESS, are in-frame only. Not every clone is retained; where verified, under half of the shortfall comes from an unresolved V gene, and the cause of the rest is unknown. For this sample the table gives about 120,000 clones, of which about nine tenths were detected only once. The ten largest clonotypes hold around 1.5% of the sample. The time point label for this specimen denotes: baseline before first vaccination. Sequencing used peripheral blood, obtained on day 0 of AZD1222 vaccination. The receptors derive from an adult in good health.

As to this clone: This CDR3 is also generated by other DNA sequences in the sample. The chain uses TRBV5-1 and TRBJ2-7, with 7 nucleotides matching TRBD1. This CDR3 has 15 amino acids. Germline CDR1 SGHRS, CDR2 YFSETQ. V was clipped by 4 bases and J by 7 bases; unmatched bases: 14. CDR3: CASSPRQGTSYEQYF. The CDR3 DNA is TGCGCCAGCAGCCCGAGACAGGGCACGAGCTATGAGCAGTACTTC.

The chain recombines TRBV6-2 or TRBV6-3 with TRBJ1-1; no reliable D call. The V gene lost 2 bases and the J gene lost 1 base, with 11 bases spanning the gap. CDR3 size: 15 residues. CDR1 and CDR2 from the germline V gene are MNHEY and SVGEGT. The CDR3 DNA sequence: TGTGCCAGCAGTTACCCCCACACAGAGAACACTGAAGCTTTCTTT. As protein: CASSYPHTENTEAFF.

This chain joins TRBV4-1 and TRBJ1-5; tentative D call: TRBD1 (5 bases). V lost 1 base, J lost 1 base, and 11 bases lay in between. Looked up from germline, CDR1 is MGHRA and CDR2 is YSYEKL. The CDR3 is 16 amino acids. The CDR3, as DNA: TGCGCCAGCAGCCAAGGTCGGTCAGGGAGCAATCAGCCCCAGCATTTT. Protein sequence: CASSQGRSGSNQPQHF.

This chain joins TRBV24-1 and TRBJ2-2, with D uncertain. CDR1 is KGHDR and CDR2 is SFDVKD in the germline V gene. This CDR3 region has 16 residues. The V and J ends lost 3 bases and 0 bases respectively, with 10 bases between them. DNA of the CDR3: TGTGCCACCAGTGATCCAGTAGTAGCGAACACCGGGGAGCTGTTTTTT. This gives the protein CATSDPVVANTGELFF.

This clone has a handful of counts. The rearrangement uses TRBV30 and TRBJ1-2, with D tentatively TRBD1 (6 bases). The CDR3 is 13 amino acids. Between the trimmed V and J ends, which lost 3 bases and 7 bases, there was a span of 15 bases. Looked up from germline, CDR1 is GTSNPN and CDR2 is SVGIG (reference sequence). The CDR3 sequence is CAWSIQGGLGYTF. DNA of the CDR3: TGTGCCTGGAGCATACAGGGCGGTCTTGGCTACACCTTC.

The V and J genes are TRBV9 and TRBJ1-6, with unresolved D. Between the trimmed V and J ends, which lost 0 bases and 9 bases, there was a span of 10 bases. This CDR3 spans 14 amino acids. Looked up from germline, CDR1 is SGDLS and CDR2 is YYNGEE. The CDR3 protein is CASSVGSLLSPLHF. The CDR3 coding sequence is TGTGCCAGCAGCGTAGGTAGTTTACTTTCACCCCTCCACTTT.

This clone was detected a few times. J is TRBJ2-7 and V is TRBV27, with D uncertain. Germline CDR1 reads MNHEY; CDR2 reads SMNVEV (reference sequence). V dropped 10 bases and J dropped 2 bases, with 15 bases sitting between them. The CDR3 is 13 amino acids. The CDR3 sequence: CATSSLNTYEQYF. In DNA, the CDR3 is TGTGCCACCTCAAGCCTTAATACCTACGAGCAGTACTTC.

The gene calls are TRBV3-1 (or the pseudogene TRBV3-2) and TRBJ1-4, with 9 positions matching TRBD1. This CDR3 comprises 13 residues. CDR1 is LGHDT, CDR2 YNNKEL, per germline (reference sequence). V shed 8 bases, J shed 8 bases, and the junction held 6 bases outside the gene matches. CDR3 sequence (DNA): TGTGCCAGCGGGAGGACAGGGGAGGAAAAACTGTTTTTT. Its protein is CASGRTGEEKLFF.

The CDR3 DNA reads TGTGCCAGTAGTAGGCAGCAAGAGACCCAGTACTTC. Protein sequence: CASSRQQETQYF. The rearrangement uses TRBV19 and TRBJ2-5; D gene unclear. The CDR3 has 12 amino acids. Germline V gene data show CDR1 as LNHDA and CDR2 as SQIVND (reference sequence). The V end was cut by 4 bases, the J end by 2 bases, with 5 bases between.

The J gene is TRBJ2-1, the V gene TRBV5-1; 14 bases map to TRBD2. The CDR3 contains 15 residues. V trimming: 8 bases; J trimming: 8 bases; junction bases outside the gene matches: 9. Germline values: CDR1 SGHRS, CDR2 YFSETQ. CDR3: CASTKRGLAGDEQFF. The CDR3 DNA reads as TGCGCCAGTACCAAACGGGGACTAGCGGGGGATGAGCAGTTCTTC.

This chain uses TRBV18 with TRBJ2-7; no firm D call. There are 17 residues in the CDR3. The germline CDR1 and CDR2 sequences are KGHSH and LQKENI. Deletions cut 3 bases from V and 2 bases from J, with 20 bases between. This CDR3 is CASSPQAGPQGTYEQYF. The CDR3 DNA follows: TGTGCCAGCTCACCGCAGGCCGGGCCCCAAGGAACCTACGAGCAGTACTTC.

The chain carries TRBV10-2 and TRBJ2-7; D gene ambiguous. The germline V gene encodes CDR1 WSHSY and CDR2 SAAADI. Trimming stripped 7 bases from V and 3 bases from J, with 19 bases between. This CDR3 comprises 15 residues. The CDR3 sequence is CASTDGSRVFYEQYF. CDR3 DNA sequence: TGCGCCAGCACCGACGGATCTAGAGTCTTCTACGAGCAGTACTTC.

The V and J genes are TRBV11-2 and TRBJ1-1; D gene ambiguous. The CDR3 covers 11 residues. Germline-derived CDR1 and CDR2 are SGHAT and FQNNGV. Trimming shortened V by 2 bases and J by 8 bases, and 6 bases separated the two germline ends. In DNA form, the CDR3 reads TGTGCCAGCAGCTTATCCTCAGAAGCTTTCTTT. It translates to CASSLSSEAFF. The full variable domain, completed using reference TRBV11-2 and TRBJ1-1, is EAGVAQSPRYKIIEKRQSVAFWCNPISGHATLYWYQQILGQGPKLLIQFQNNGVVDDSQLPKDRFSAERLKGVDSTLKIQPAKLEDSAVYLCASSLSSEAFFGQGTRLTVV.

The V gene is TRBV28, the J gene TRBJ2-1, with TRBD1 identical over 8 bases. The CDR3 has 16 residues. V was clipped by 6 bases and J by 0 bases; unmatched bases: 7. The germline gives CDR1 MDHEN, CDR2 SYDVKM. The CDR3 is CASRADRGNSYNEQFF. Here the CDR3 DNA reads TGTGCCAGCAGAGCCGACAGGGGAAACTCCTACAATGAGCAGTTCTTC.

The rearrangement joins TRBV4-1 to TRBJ2-1; 8 bases line up with TRBD2. Trimming took 1 base from V and 7 from J; bases not matched to a gene: 12. This CDR3 is 17 amino acids long. Germline V gives CDR1 MGHRA, CDR2 YSYEKL. The CDR3 here is CASSQGDLAGRRNEQFF. The DNA for the CDR3 is TGCGCCAGCAGCCAAGGGGACTTAGCGGGACGGCGTAATGAGCAGTTCTTC.

This rearrangement joins TRBV5-6 to TRBJ1-2, with 8 positions matching TRBD1. This CDR3 comprises 14 residues. The J segment lost 4 bases and the V segment lost 3 bases, leaving 5 bases of the junction unmatched. Germline V gene data show CDR1 as SGHDT and CDR2 as YYEEEE. CDR3 protein: CASSSSGQVYGYTF. CDR3 DNA sequence: TGTGCCAGCAGCTCTTCGGGACAGGTCTATGGCTACACCTTC.

This rearrangement joins TRBV10-1 to TRBJ2-7, with TRBD2 as a possible D gene (5 bases). CDR1 and CDR2 from the germline V gene are WNHNN and SYGVQD (reference sequence). The CDR3 runs to 13 residues. Trimming shortened V by 4 bases and J by 7 bases, and 14 bases separated the two germline ends. DNA for the CDR3: TGCGCCAGCAGTGGGGCTAGCTGGAAAGAGCAGTACTTC. Protein: CASSGASWKEQYF.

The chain couples TRBV5-1 to TRBJ1-4; D not resolved. CDR3 length: 12 amino acids. The germline CDR1 and CDR2 sequences are SGHRS and YFSETQ. V was shortened by 4 bases and J by 9 bases, with 10 bases between the two germline ends. CDR3 loop: CASSELGKKLFF. Here the CDR3 DNA reads TGCGCCAGCAGCGAGTTGGGCAAAAAACTGTTTTTT. The full variable domain, with the rest looked up from reference TRBV5-1 and TRBJ1-4, is KAGVTQTPRYLIKTRGQQVTLSCSPISGHRSVSWYQQTPGQGLQFLFEYFSETQRNKGNFPGRFSGRQFSNSRSEMNVSTLELGDSALYLCASSELGKKLFFGSGTQLSVL.

This clone was found a few times. The rearrangement uses TRBV6-1 and TRBJ1-1; maybe TRBD1 (5 bases). The CDR3 has 15 amino acids. Germline V gene sequence: CDR1 MNHNS, CDR2 SASEGT. The V end lost 2 bases, the J end lost 5 bases, and 15 bases lay between the germline ends. For the CDR3, the DNA is TGTGCCAGCAGTGAATCTAAGGGGCTCGGGACTGAAGCTTTCTTT. Translation gives CASSESKGLGTEAFF.

The CDR3 here is CASGRYSNQPQHF. The CDR3 bases are TGTGCCAGTGGCAGGTATAGCAATCAGCCCCAGCATTTT. The chain uses TRBV19 and TRBJ1-5; D gene unclear. The CDR3 is 13 residues long. The germline V gene encodes CDR1 LNHDA and CDR2 SQIVND (reference sequence). V lost 8 bases and J lost 0, with 8 bases in between.

The J gene is TRBJ2-7, the V gene TRBV12-3 or TRBV12-4; no definite D call. There are 12 residues in the CDR3. Trimming left V 4 bases short and J 2 bases short, with 6 bases between. The CDR3 sequence: CASSYETYEQYF. In DNA, the CDR3 is TGTGCCAGCAGTTACGAAACCTACGAGCAGTACTTC.

This rearrangement joins TRBV20-1 to TRBJ1-6, with D unresolved. This CDR3 region has 14 residues. Germline CDR1 is DFQATT and CDR2 is SNEGSKA (reference sequence). V was pared by 8 bases and J by 7 bases, with 18 bases between. The chain's CDR3 is CSPSAFGLNSPLHF. CDR3 nucleotide sequence: TGCAGTCCCAGTGCATTCGGCTTAAATTCACCCCTCCACTTT.